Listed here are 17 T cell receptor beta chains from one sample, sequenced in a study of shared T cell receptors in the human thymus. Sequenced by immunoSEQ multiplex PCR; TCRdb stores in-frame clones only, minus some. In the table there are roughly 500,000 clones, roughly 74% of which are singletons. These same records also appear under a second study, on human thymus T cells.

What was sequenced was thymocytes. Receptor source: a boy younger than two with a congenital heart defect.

CDR3 loop: CASSLSGGSHVNQPQHF. CDR3 DNA sequence: TGTGCCAGCAGTTTGTCCGGGGGGTCCCACGTCAATCAGCCCCAGCATTTT. The V and J genes are TRBV27 and TRBJ1-5; the D gene is possibly TRBD1 (5 bases). Germline loops: CDR1 MNHEY, CDR2 SMNVEV (reference sequence). CDR3 length: 17 amino acids. The V end was cut by 3 bases, the J end by 3 bases, with 18 bases between.

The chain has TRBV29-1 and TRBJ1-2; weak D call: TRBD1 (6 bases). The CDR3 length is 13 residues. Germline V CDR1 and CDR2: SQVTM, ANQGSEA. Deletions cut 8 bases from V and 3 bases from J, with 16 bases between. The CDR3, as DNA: TGCAGCTTTCCTCTACAGGGAGACTATGGCTACACCTTC. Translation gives CSFPLQGDYGYTF.

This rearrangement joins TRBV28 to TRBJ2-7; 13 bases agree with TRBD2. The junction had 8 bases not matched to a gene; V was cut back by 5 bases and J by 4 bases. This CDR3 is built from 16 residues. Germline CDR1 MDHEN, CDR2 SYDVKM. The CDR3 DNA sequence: TGTGCCAGCAGTACCAGGACTAGCGGGAGTACTTACGAGCAGTACTTC. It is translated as CASSTRTSGSTYEQYF. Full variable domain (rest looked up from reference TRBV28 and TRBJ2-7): DVKVTQSSRYLVKRTGEKVFLECVQDMDHENMFWYRQDPGLGLRLIYFSYDVKMKEKGDIPEGYSVSREKKERFSLILESASTNQTSMYLCASSTRTSGSTYEQYFGPGTRLTVT.

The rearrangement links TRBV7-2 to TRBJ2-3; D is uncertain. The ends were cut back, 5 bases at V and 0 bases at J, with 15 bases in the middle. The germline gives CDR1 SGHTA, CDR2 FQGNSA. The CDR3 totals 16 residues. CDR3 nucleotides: TGTGCCAGCAGCCCCCTTCCGCGTACGAGCACAGATACGCAGTATTTT. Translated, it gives CASSPLPRTSTDTQYF.

Written as DNA, the CDR3 is TGTGCCAGCAGCCCCGACAGTTTCTCCTACGAGCAGTACTTC. This encodes CASSPDSFSYEQYF. This chain connects TRBV4-2 to TRBJ2-7; tentatively, D is TRBD1 (5 bases). The germline V and J ends were trimmed by 4 bases and 0 bases, with 10 bases remaining between them. The CDR3 is 14 amino acids. CDR1 LGHNA and CDR2 YNFKEQ come from the germline V gene.

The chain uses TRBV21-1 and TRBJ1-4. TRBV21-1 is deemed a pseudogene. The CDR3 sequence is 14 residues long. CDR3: CASIPRMRREKLFF. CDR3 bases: TGTGCCAGCATCCCTAGGATGAGGAGGGAAAAACTGTTTTTT.

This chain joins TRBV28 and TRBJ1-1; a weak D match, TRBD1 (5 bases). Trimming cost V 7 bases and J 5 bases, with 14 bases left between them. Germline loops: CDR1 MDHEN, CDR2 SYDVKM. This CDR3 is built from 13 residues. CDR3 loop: CASTRGGCTEAFF. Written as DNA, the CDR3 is TGTGCCAGCACACGGGGGGGGTGTACTGAAGCTTTCTTT.

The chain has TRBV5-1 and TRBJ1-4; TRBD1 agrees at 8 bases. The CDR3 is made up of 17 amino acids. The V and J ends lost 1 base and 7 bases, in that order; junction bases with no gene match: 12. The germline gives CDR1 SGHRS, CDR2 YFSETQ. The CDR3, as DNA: TGCGCCAGCAGCTTGAGGTTTGCGGGACAGGCCCCTGAAAAACTGTTTTTT. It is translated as CASSLRFAGQAPEKLFF.

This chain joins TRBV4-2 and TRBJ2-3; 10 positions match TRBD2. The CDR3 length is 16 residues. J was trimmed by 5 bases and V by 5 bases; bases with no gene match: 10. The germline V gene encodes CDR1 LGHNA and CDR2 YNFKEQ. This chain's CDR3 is CASSYSGTSAKDTQYF. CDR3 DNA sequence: TGTGCCAGCAGCTATTCCGGGACTAGCGCAAAAGATACGCAGTATTTT.

CDR3 nucleotides: TGTGCCAGCACCGAGGGGGCTAGCGGGTCCTACGAGCAGTACTTC. Its protein product is CASTEGASGSYEQYF. The V call is TRBV2, the J call TRBJ2-7; the D gene is possibly TRBD2 (8 bases). CDR1 SNHLY and CDR2 FYNNEI come from the germline V gene. V shed 7 bases and J shed 1 base, with 17 bases lying between them. The CDR3 runs to 15 residues.

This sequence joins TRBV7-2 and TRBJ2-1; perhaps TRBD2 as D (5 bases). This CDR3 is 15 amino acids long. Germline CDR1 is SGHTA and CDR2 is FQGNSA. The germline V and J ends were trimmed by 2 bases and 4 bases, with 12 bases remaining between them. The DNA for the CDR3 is TGTGCCAGCAGCTTATCCTTCGAGCGGTACAATGAGCAGTTCTTC. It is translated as CASSLSFERYNEQFF.

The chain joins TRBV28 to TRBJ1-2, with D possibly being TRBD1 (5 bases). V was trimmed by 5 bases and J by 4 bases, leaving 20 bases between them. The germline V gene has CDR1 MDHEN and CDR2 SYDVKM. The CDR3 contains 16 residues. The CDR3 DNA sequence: TGTGCCAGCAGTCCAACCGACAGCCCTAGGGGCTATGGCTACACCTTC. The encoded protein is CASSPTDSPRGYGYTF.

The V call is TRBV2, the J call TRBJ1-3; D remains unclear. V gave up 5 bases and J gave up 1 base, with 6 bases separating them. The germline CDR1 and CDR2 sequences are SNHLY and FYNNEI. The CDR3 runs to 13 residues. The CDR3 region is CASSTTSGNTIYF. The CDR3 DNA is TGTGCCAGCAGTACCACTTCTGGAAACACCATATATTTT.

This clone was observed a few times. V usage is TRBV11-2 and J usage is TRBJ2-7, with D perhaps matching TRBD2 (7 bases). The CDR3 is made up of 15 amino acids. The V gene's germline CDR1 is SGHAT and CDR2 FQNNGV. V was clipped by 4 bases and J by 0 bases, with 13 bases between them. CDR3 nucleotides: TGTGCCAGCAGCTGGGTGGGGGGGCTCTCCTACGAGCAGTACTTC. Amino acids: CASSWVGGLSYEQYF.

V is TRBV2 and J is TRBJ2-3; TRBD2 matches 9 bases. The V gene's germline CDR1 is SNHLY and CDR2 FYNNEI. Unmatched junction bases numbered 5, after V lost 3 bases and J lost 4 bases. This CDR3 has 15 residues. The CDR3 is CASSEVSGSPDTQYF. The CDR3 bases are TGTGCCAGCAGTGAGGTTAGCGGGAGTCCAGATACGCAGTATTTT.

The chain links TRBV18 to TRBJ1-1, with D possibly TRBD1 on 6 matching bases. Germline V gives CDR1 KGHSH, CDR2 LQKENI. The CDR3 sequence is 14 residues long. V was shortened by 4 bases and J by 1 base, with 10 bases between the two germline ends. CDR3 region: CASSHWTENTEAFF. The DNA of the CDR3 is TGTGCCAGCTCACACTGGACAGAGAACACTGAAGCTTTCTTT.

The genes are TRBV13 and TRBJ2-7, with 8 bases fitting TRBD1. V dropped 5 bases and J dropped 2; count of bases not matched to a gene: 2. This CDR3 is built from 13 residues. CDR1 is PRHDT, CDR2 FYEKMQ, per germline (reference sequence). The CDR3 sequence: CASSPDRAYEQYF. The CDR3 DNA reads TGTGCCAGCAGCCCGGACAGGGCCTACGAGCAGTACTTC.